One and the same sample provided the 22 T cell receptor beta chains below, sequenced in a study of blood T cells in healthy people across ages. A J-beta primer mix and a sample-barcoded 5' primer were used in a second PCR of roughly 7 to 12 cycles. TCRdb reprocessed the 5' RACE reads via MiXCR and lists one record per CDR3 protein. The profile shows about 780,000 distinct CDR3 sequences, about 42% of them singletons. Sequenced: blood. The origin of the receptors is an older man in good health.

V is TRBV4-2 and J is TRBJ1-2; a weak D match, TRBD1 (6 bases). The germline V and J ends were trimmed by 1 base and 8 bases, with 11 bases remaining between them. This CDR3 region has 13 residues. Germline CDR1 is LGHNA and CDR2 is YNFKEQ. CDR3 amino acids: CASSQATGGGYTF. CDR3 in DNA: TGTGCCAGCAGCCAAGCTACCGGGGGCGGCTACACCTTC.

This clonotype was seen a few times. The chain carries TRBV20-1 and TRBJ2-3; 10 bases map to TRBD2. V was clipped by 6 bases and J by 2 bases; unmatched bases: 8. CDR3 size: 15 residues. Germline V gene lookup returns CDR1 DFQATT and CDR2 SNEGSKA (reference sequence). DNA of the CDR3: TGCAGTGCCGAACTGACTAGCGGGTCCACAGATACGCAGTATTTT. This codes for CSAELTSGSTDTQYF.

V and J are TRBV27 and TRBJ2-1; D perhaps matches TRBD1 (6 bases). V lost 6 bases and J lost 7, with 22 bases in between. Germline CDR1 reads MNHEY; CDR2 reads SMNVEV (reference sequence). This CDR3 has 16 residues. CDR3 coding DNA: TGTGCCAGCAGCACTTTGGAGAGGGGGAAGGGGAATGAGCAGTTCTTC. This sequence encodes CASSTLERGKGNEQFF.

This clonotype was counted at least ten times. This chain links TRBV27 with TRBJ2-1, with D unclear. Germline CDR1 MNHEY, CDR2 SMNVEV (reference sequence). Between the trimmed V and J ends, which lost 3 bases and 6 bases, there was a span of 15 bases. The CDR3 loop spans 15 amino acids. The CDR3 DNA is TGTGCCAGCAGTTTGGCGGCTGGAAGAATCAATGAGCAGTTCTTC. This translates into CASSLAAGRINEQFF.

J is TRBJ2-3 and V is TRBV27; no definite D call. Per germline, CDR1 MNHEY and CDR2 SMNVEV (reference sequence). The V end lost 4 bases, the J end lost 6 bases, and 8 bases lay between the germline ends. CDR3 length: 12 residues. The CDR3 here is CASSSLYDTQYF. DNA of the CDR3: TGTGCCAGCAGTTCCCTATATGATACGCAGTATTTT.

This clonotype was recorded a few times. The rearrangement uses TRBV15 and TRBJ2-3, with TRBD2 as a possible D gene (6 bases). This CDR3 contains 15 residues. The germline V gene has CDR1 LNHNV and CDR2 YYDKDF (reference sequence). V was trimmed by 0 bases and J by 4 bases, leaving 11 bases between them. This CDR3 reads CATSRDTGVADTQYF. CDR3 nucleotide sequence: TGTGCCACCAGCAGAGATACGGGAGTGGCAGATACGCAGTATTTT.

The chain employs TRBV4-2 and TRBJ2-3, with a tentative D call TRBD2 (5 bases). The CDR3 consists of 17 residues. Germline assignment: CDR1 LGHNA and CDR2 YNFKEQ. With 0 bases removed from V and 2 bases from J, the gap between germline ends came to 15 bases. The DNA of the CDR3 is TGTGCCAGCAGCCAAGAAGTCACGGGAAAGGACACAGATACGCAGTATTTT. Its translation: CASSQEVTGKDTDTQYF.

This clonotype was seen more than once but under ten times. In DNA form, the CDR3 reads TGTGCCAGCAGCCGCGGGACAGTCCCTAGTTACAATGAGCAGTTCTTC. It encodes CASSRGTVPSYNEQFF. The chain carries TRBV7-2 and TRBJ2-1; D is possibly TRBD1 (7 bases). Trimming stripped 5 bases from V and 4 bases from J, with 18 bases between. CDR3 length: 16 amino acids. Germline CDR1 is SGHTA and CDR2 is FQGNSA.

This chain connects TRBV4-1 to TRBJ2-7; no firm D call. The J call is doubtful: the DNA matches TRBJ2-5 better. Germline CDR1 MGHRA, CDR2 YSYEKL. The CDR3 runs 13 residues. The CDR3 sequence: CASSQGVEETQYF. CDR3 DNA: TGCGCCAGCAGCCAAGGGGTTGAAGAGACCCAGTACTTC.

This clonotype was seen ten or more times. The chain uses TRBV10-3 and TRBJ2-6, with 10 bases aligning to TRBD1. The germline gives CDR1 ENHRY, CDR2 SYGVKD. This CDR3 is 15 amino acids long. The ends lost 8 bases at V and 4 bases at J; junction bases unmatched: 5. In DNA, the CDR3 is TGTGCCATCGGGACAGGGGCACTCGGGGCCAACGTCCTGACTTTC. Translating it yields CAIGTGALGANVLTF.

This clonotype was counted a few times. V gene TRBV18 combines with J gene TRBJ2-7; 8 bases are shared with TRBD2. This CDR3 has 18 residues. Trimming removed 0 bases from V and 3 bases from J; junction bases left unmatched: 13. Germline CDR1 KGHSH, CDR2 LQKENI. The CDR3 nucleotides are TGTGCCAGCTCACCACCGAGCGGGGGCACTATTGATTACTACGAGCAGTACTTC. Translated, it gives CASSPPSGGTIDYYEQYF.

V and J are TRBV4-3 and TRBJ2-3; perhaps TRBD2 as D (5 bases). The V gene's germline CDR1 is LGHNA and CDR2 YSLEER. V shed 1 base and J shed 4 bases, with 15 bases lying between them. This CDR3 region has 16 residues. The CDR3 is CASSQGGGRQSDTQYF. Written as DNA, the CDR3 is TGCGCCAGCAGCCAAGGCGGAGGCCGCCAATCAGATACGCAGTATTTT.

The CDR3 coding sequence is TGCAGTGCTAGCCGGGTTATTAATGAAAAACTGTTTTTT. Translated: CSASRVINEKLFF. The chain joins TRBV20-1 to TRBJ1-4, with no clear D. The CDR3 contains 13 residues. CDR1 is DFQATT and CDR2 is SNEGSKA in the germline V gene (reference sequence). Trimming removed 3 bases from V and 4 bases from J, with 9 bases in between.

The chain uses TRBV6-5 and TRBJ2-4, with 7 nucleotides matching TRBD2. The DNA end is a closer match to TRBJ2-7, so the J assignment may be wrong. Germline V gene lookup returns CDR1 MNHEY and CDR2 SVGAGI. The CDR3 is 14 residues long. CDR3 sequence (DNA): TGTGCCAGCAGCTCAGAGGGAGGGGCCCACGAGCAGTACTTC. This gives the protein CASSSEGGAHEQYF.

This clonotype was recorded only once. This sequence joins TRBV9 and TRBJ1-2; possibly TRBD1 for D (6 bases). The CDR3 has 14 residues. With 3 bases removed from V and 4 bases from J, the gap between germline ends came to 13 bases. CDR1 and CDR2 (germline): SGDLS, YYNGEE. CDR3 residues: CASSAGDTSYGYTF. The CDR3 DNA follows: TGTGCCAGCAGCGCCGGGGACACTAGCTATGGCTACACCTTC.

With respect to this clonotype: A much larger clonotype is one base distant, so this may be a read error. V and J are TRBV12-3 or TRBV12-4 and TRBJ2-1; D gene ambiguous. The CDR3 has 12 residues. V was shortened by 5 bases and J by 10 bases, with 12 bases between the two germline ends. The DNA for the CDR3 is TGTGCCAGCAGTCCCCTCTCCTACGAGCAGTTCTTC. Protein product: CASSPLSYEQFF.

This rearrangement joins TRBV18 to TRBJ1-1, with D possibly matching TRBD1 (6 bases). The germline CDR1 and CDR2 sequences are KGHSH and LQKENI. CDR3 size: 14 residues. Trimming cost V 3 bases and J 1 base, with 9 bases left between them. This CDR3 reads CASSPLGQNTEAFF. The CDR3, as DNA: TGTGCCAGCTCACCTCTGGGACAGAACACTGAAGCTTTCTTT.

This clonotype was counted only a few times. One base away lies a much larger clone, so this may be a sequencing read error. The chain recombines TRBV6-2 or TRBV6-3 with TRBJ1-5; no reliable D call. The germline CDR1 and CDR2 sequences are MNHEY and SVGEGT. Trimming removed 5 bases from V and 7 bases from J, with 12 bases in between. There are 13 residues in the CDR3. The CDR3 coding sequence is TGTGCCAGCAGTGACCCCGGCGGGCAGCCCCAGCATTTT. This sequence encodes CASSDPGGQPQHF.

The chain uses TRBV7-2 and TRBJ2-1; possibly TRBD2 for D (5 bases). Germline V gene data show CDR1 as SGHTA and CDR2 as FQGNSA. This CDR3 is 15 amino acids long. V lost 5 bases and J 2 bases, leaving 13 bases between the germline ends. The DNA for the CDR3 is TGTGCCAGCAGCCGGGCGGGTCTCACCTACAATGAGCAGTTCTTC. The encoded protein is CASSRAGLTYNEQFF.

This chain connects TRBV20-1 to TRBJ2-5, with D perhaps TRBD1 (7 bases). The V end lost 5 bases, the J end lost 5 bases, and 18 bases lay between the germline ends. CDR1 is DFQATT, CDR2 SNEGSKA, per germline (reference sequence). The CDR3 sequence is 14 residues long. The chain's CDR3 is CSAQGGPDGETQYF. CDR3 bases: TGCAGTGCTCAGGGGGGCCCGGACGGGGAGACCCAGTACTTC.

V usage is TRBV6-1 and J usage is TRBJ2-1; 7 nucleotides match TRBD2. The CDR3 has 17 residues. V lost 6 bases and J lost 6; bases outside the gene matches: 17. The germline V gene has CDR1 MNHNS and CDR2 SASEGT. In DNA form, the CDR3 reads TGTGCCAGCAGGCTACGGCGGACTAGTCTTTCTCCCAATGAGCAGTTCTTC. Residues: CASRLRRTSLSPNEQFF.

V gene TRBV12-3 or TRBV12-4 combines with J gene TRBJ2-1; D may correspond to TRBD1 or TRBD2 (5 bases each). Trimming pared 7 bases from V and 6 bases from J, leaving 16 bases between. The CDR3 covers 14 residues. DNA of the CDR3: TGTGCCAGCACCCAACCGGGACCTCGCAATGAGCAGTTCTTC. This sequence encodes CASTQPGPRNEQFF.